A few counts support the clone carrying this TCR beta chain. Original data processing: How many nucleated cells were present was estimated from reference gene primer amplification. The assay was immunoSEQ multiplex PCR, and TCRdb's table has in-frame clones only and misses some. Clonal size and the V and J genes are those of that table, whereas D and trimming came from the DNA. The repertoire includes around 43,000 clones, 80% to 90% of them detected once, and 7.5% to 10% sits in the top ten. This sample is drawn from a study of blood T cell repertoires in COVID-19. Overall study: Samples came from the United States, Italy and Spain, spanning acute and convalescent COVID-19.

Per germline, CDR1 MNHEY and CDR2 SVGEGT. The CDR3 is 15 residues long. The trim removed 0 bases at V and 3 bases at J, leaving 5 bases unmatched. The chain joins TRBV6-2 or TRBV6-3 to TRBJ2-7, with TRBD2 matching 7 bases. Sequencing was performed on peripheral blood. The receptor was derived from a woman in her seventies with acute or convalescent COVID-19. In DNA form, the CDR3 reads TGTGCCAGCAGTTACTCCGCGGGAGCATTCTACGAGCAGTACGTC. Encoded protein: CASSYSAGAFYEQYV.